The T cell receptor (beta chain) described here comes from a study of blood T cell repertoires in COVID-19. Across the study: Nucleic acid was either cDNA or gDNA, and it came from T cells, B-cell-depleted T cells, or PBMCs.

This clone has a handful of counts. Trimming cost V 2 bases and J 3 bases, with 7 bases left between them. The CDR3 has 13 residues. CDR1 SGHDN and CDR2 FVKESK come from the germline V gene. TCRdb's table, derived via immunoSEQ multiplex PCR, lists solely in-frame clones and lacks some. The table lists roughly 120,000 clones, roughly 91% of them singletons. J is TRBJ1-1 and V is TRBV14; tentative D call: TRBD1 (5 bases). The sample was peripheral blood. This sequence originates from a woman aged 45-65 years with acute or convalescent COVID-19. The CDR3, as DNA: TGTGCCAGCAGCCAAACAGGCTACACTGAAGCTTTCTTT. As protein: CASSQTGYTEAFF. The full variable domain, with the rest looked up from reference TRBV14 and TRBJ1-1, is EAGVTQFPSHSVIEKGQTVTLRCDPISGHDNLYWYRRVMGKEIKFLLHFVKESKQDESGMPNNRFLAERTGGTYSTLKVQPAELEDSGVYFCASSQTGYTEAFFGQGTRLTVV.